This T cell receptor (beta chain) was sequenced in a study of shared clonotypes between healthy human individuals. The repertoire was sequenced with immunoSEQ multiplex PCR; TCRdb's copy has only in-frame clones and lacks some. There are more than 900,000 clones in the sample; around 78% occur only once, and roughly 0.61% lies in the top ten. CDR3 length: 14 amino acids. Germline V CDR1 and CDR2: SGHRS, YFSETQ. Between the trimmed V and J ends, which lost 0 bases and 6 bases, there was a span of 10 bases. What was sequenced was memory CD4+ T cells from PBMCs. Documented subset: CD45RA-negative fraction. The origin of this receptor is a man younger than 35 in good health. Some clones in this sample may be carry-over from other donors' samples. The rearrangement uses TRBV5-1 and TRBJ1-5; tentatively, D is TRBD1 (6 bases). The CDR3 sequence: CASSLAGAGQPQHF. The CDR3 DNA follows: TGCGCCAGCAGCTTGGCAGGGGCGGGTCAGCCCCAGCATTTT.